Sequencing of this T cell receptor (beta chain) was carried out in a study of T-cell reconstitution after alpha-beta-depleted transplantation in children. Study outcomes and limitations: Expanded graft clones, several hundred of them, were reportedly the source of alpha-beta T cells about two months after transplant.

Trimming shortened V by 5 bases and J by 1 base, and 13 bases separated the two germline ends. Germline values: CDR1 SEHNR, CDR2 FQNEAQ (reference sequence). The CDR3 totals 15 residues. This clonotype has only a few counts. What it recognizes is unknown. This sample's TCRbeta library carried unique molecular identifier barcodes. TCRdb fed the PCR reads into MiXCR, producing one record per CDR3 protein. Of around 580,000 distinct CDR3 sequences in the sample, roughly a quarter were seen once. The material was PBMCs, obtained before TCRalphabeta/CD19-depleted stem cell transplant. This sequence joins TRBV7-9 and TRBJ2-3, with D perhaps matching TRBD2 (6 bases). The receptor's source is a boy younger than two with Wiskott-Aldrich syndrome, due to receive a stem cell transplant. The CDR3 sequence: CASSVTSKRTDTQYF. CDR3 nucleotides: TGTGCCAGCAGCGTCACTAGCAAACGCACAGATACGCAGTATTTT.